The 20 T cell receptor beta chains below were found in one sample sequenced in a study of blood T cells in healthy people across ages. A second about 6 to 12 cycle PCR used barcoded and J-beta primers. In TCRdb, the 5' RACE reads were re-called with MiXCR into one record per CDR3 protein. The data contain roughly 800,000 distinct CDR3 sequences, about 25% of them singletons. Another study also made use of these data, one on T cells of mothers and their children.

Specimen: blood. The receptors were sampled from a boy between 10 and 17 years old in good health.

This chain uses TRBV12-3 or TRBV12-4 with TRBJ2-6; the D is unclear. The CDR3 loop spans 15 amino acids. Deletions cut 8 bases from V and 1 base from J, with 12 bases between. The CDR3 reads CASGSETSGANVLTF. CDR3 DNA: TGTGCCAGCGGTTCTGAAACGTCTGGGGCCAACGTCCTGACTTTC.

The chain links TRBV5-1 to TRBJ2-7, with D perhaps matching TRBD2 (6 bases). The germline V gene has CDR1 SGHRS and CDR2 YFSETQ. Trimming took off 3 bases at V and 4 bases at J, with 11 bases between the two ends. The CDR3 covers 13 residues. The CDR3 sequence: CASSSVAEYEQYF. CDR3 DNA sequence: TGCGCCAGCAGCTCGGTAGCGGAGTACGAGCAGTACTTC.

This rearrangement joins TRBV3-1 to TRBJ2-5, with 13 bases identical to TRBD2. The end of the DNA is better explained by TRBJ2-7, so the J call may be wrong. CDR3 length: 15 amino acids. Germline CDR1 is LGHDT and CDR2 is YNNKEL (reference sequence). Written as DNA, the CDR3 is TGTGCCAGCAGCGAGGGACTAGCGGGAACCTTCGAGCAGTACTTC. This encodes CASSEGLAGTFEQYF.

In this sample, this clonotype turned up a few times. The junction does not match germline at one end; this may be a read error. CDR3 amino acids: CASSLAVSGSDPMFF. The CDR3 nucleotides are TGTGCCAGCAGCTTGGCGGTATCGGGTAGCGACCCGATGTTCTTC. The chain is built from TRBV5-6 and TRBJ2-5; maybe TRBD2 (5 bases). Looked up from germline, CDR1 is SGHDT and CDR2 is YYEEEE. The length of the CDR3 is 15 residues.

The chain has TRBV29-1 and TRBJ2-5; D is perhaps TRBD2 (6 bases). V gave up 1 base and J gave up 0 bases, with 12 bases separating them. CDR1 and CDR2 from the germline V gene are SQVTM and ANQGSEA. The CDR3 runs 15 residues. The CDR3 here is CSVEAFGTYQETQYF. For the CDR3, the DNA is TGCAGCGTTGAAGCTTTTGGGACTTACCAAGAGACCCAGTACTTC.

This sequence joins TRBV6-2 or TRBV6-3 and TRBJ1-2; tentative D call: TRBD1 (5 bases). Trimming removed 6 bases at V and 2 bases at J, with 13 bases between. The CDR3 has 14 residues. Germline V gene data show CDR1 as MNHEY and CDR2 as SVGEGT. The CDR3 coding sequence is TGTGCCAGCAGGCCCGGGACGGGGAACTATGGCTACACCTTC. Translated: CASRPGTGNYGYTF.

This clonotype was seen a few times. The chain uses TRBV6-5 and TRBJ2-7; D is perhaps TRBD2 (5 bases). This CDR3 is built from 15 residues. The V and J ends lost 5 bases and 3 bases respectively, with 17 bases between them. Germline V lookup: CDR1 MNHEY, CDR2 SVGAGI. CDR3 DNA sequence: TGTGCCAGCAGTCCAGGAATAGCGCATTACTACGAGCAGTACTTC. Translated: CASSPGIAHYYEQYF.

The chain combines TRBV20-1 with TRBJ2-3, with TRBD2 identical over 10 bases. Losses at the gene ends were 8 bases for V and 3 bases for J; bases not matched to a gene: 11. CDR1 is DFQATT, CDR2 SNEGSKA, per germline (reference sequence). CDR3 size: 15 residues. This CDR3 reads CSPANLAGETDTQYF. The CDR3 DNA follows: TGCAGTCCCGCTAATCTAGCGGGAGAAACAGATACGCAGTATTTT.

The J gene is TRBJ2-2, the V gene TRBV4-2; D is unresolved. Germline assignment: CDR1 LGHNA and CDR2 YNFKEQ. Trimming removed 0 bases from V and 0 bases from J, with 11 bases in between. The CDR3 has 17 residues. CDR3 in DNA: TGTGCCAGCAGCCAAGAAATCAGGATGACGAACACCGGGGAGCTGTTTTTT. It specifies CASSQEIRMTNTGELFF.

The chain links TRBV12-3 or TRBV12-4 to TRBJ1-3, with D possibly being TRBD1 (5 bases). The V gene lost 5 bases and the J gene lost 4 bases, with 15 bases spanning the gap. The length of the CDR3 is 15 residues. In DNA form, the CDR3 reads TGTGCCAGCAGTCCCCCGGGGGGGTACGGAAACACCATATATTTT. Translation gives CASSPPGGYGNTIYF.

In this sample, this clonotype turned up once. V is TRBV5-6 and J is TRBJ1-1; D is possibly TRBD1 (6 bases). The V end was cut by 0 bases, the J end by 4 bases, with 13 bases between. The germline CDR1 and CDR2 sequences are SGHDT and YYEEEE. This CDR3 has 15 amino acids. CDR3 sequence reads: CASSLVNGGVTEAFF. CDR3 nucleotides: TGTGCCAGCAGCTTGGTAAACGGGGGCGTCACTGAAGCTTTCTTT.

The chain joins TRBV12-3 or TRBV12-4 to TRBJ2-3; 14 nucleotides line up with TRBD2. This CDR3 is 16 amino acids long. Losses at the gene ends were 6 bases for V and 4 bases for J; bases not matched to a gene: 6. The CDR3 DNA reads TGTGCCAGCAGCGGACTAGCGGGAGGTATCTCAGATACGCAGTATTTT. It translates to CASSGLAGGISDTQYF.

The CDR3 here is CASRPGTFPTNEKLFF. The CDR3 region has the DNA TGTGCCAGTAGACCAGGGACGTTCCCAACTAATGAAAAACTGTTTTTT. The rearrangement joins TRBV6-6 to TRBJ1-4; weak D call: TRBD1 (5 bases). Trimming took off 9 bases at V and 0 bases at J, with 17 bases between the two ends. CDR1 MNHNY and CDR2 SVGAGI come from the germline V gene (reference sequence). This CDR3 contains 16 residues.

The rearrangement links TRBV4-2 to TRBJ2-7, with 7 bases lining up with TRBD2. Germline loops: CDR1 LGHNA, CDR2 YNFKEQ. V was pared by 3 bases and J by 3 bases, with 11 bases of the junction left unmatched. The CDR3 has 16 residues. In DNA, the CDR3 is TGTGCCAGCAGCCACGACCGGGACTACACCAGCTACGAGCAGTACTTC. Its protein product is CASSHDRDYTSYEQYF.

The rearrangement uses TRBV10-3 and TRBJ2-7, with D perhaps TRBD1 or TRBD2 (6 bases each). Deletions cut 3 bases from V and 0 bases from J, with 15 bases between. In germline, CDR1 is ENHRY, CDR2 SYGVKD. There are 16 residues in the CDR3. This CDR3 reads CAISDDGGRSSYEQYF. In DNA form, the CDR3 reads TGTGCCATCAGTGACGACGGGGGCCGGAGCTCCTACGAGCAGTACTTC.

This clonotype has a handful of counts. The chain links TRBV5-6 to TRBJ2-5; perhaps TRBD1 as D (5 bases). The V and J ends lost 0 bases and 14 bases respectively, with 17 bases between them. Germline CDR1 is SGHDT and CDR2 is YYEEEE. This CDR3 region has 13 residues. CDR3 protein: CASSLGLGGASYF. CDR3 DNA: TGTGCCAGCAGCTTGGGCTTAGGTGGGGCCTCCTACTTC.

The chain has TRBV3-1 and TRBJ2-5, with TRBD2 identical over 9 bases. V lost 1 base and J lost 5; bases outside the gene matches: 8. Germline CDR1 reads LGHDT; CDR2 reads YNNKEL (reference sequence). The CDR3 is made up of 16 amino acids. Here the CDR3 reads CASSQVAGDLRETQYF. The CDR3, as DNA: TGTGCCAGCAGCCAAGTAGCGGGGGACCTTCGGGAGACCCAGTACTTC.

The rearrangement uses TRBV10-3 and TRBJ2-7; D ambiguous. CDR1 and CDR2 from the germline V gene are ENHRY and SYGVKD. V lost 5 bases and J lost 5, with 10 bases in between. The CDR3 consists of 12 residues. CDR3 protein: CAISPLADEQYF. In DNA form, the CDR3 reads TGTGCCATCAGTCCACTGGCCGACGAGCAGTACTTC.

A few counts support this clonotype. Relative to the germline gene, one junction end is altered; a read error may explain this. The rearrangement links TRBV29-1 to TRBJ2-7; possibly TRBD2 for D (5 bases). CDR3 length equals 12 residues. The germline CDR1 and CDR2 sequences are SQVTM and ANQGSEA. CDR3 sequence: CSVGGNGYEQCF. Here the CDR3 DNA reads TGCAGCGTTGGAGGGAACGGCTACGAGCAGTGCTTC.

This clonotype was seen a few times. The J gene is TRBJ1-2, the V gene TRBV6-5; D is perhaps TRBD1 (6 bases). There are 15 residues in the CDR3. The germline V and J ends were trimmed by 1 base and 5 bases, with 14 bases remaining between them. CDR1 and CDR2 (germline): MNHEY, SVGAGI. The CDR3 is CASSYLGGSGYGYTF. The CDR3 bases are TGTGCCAGCAGTTACTTAGGGGGTTCAGGTTATGGCTACACCTTC.